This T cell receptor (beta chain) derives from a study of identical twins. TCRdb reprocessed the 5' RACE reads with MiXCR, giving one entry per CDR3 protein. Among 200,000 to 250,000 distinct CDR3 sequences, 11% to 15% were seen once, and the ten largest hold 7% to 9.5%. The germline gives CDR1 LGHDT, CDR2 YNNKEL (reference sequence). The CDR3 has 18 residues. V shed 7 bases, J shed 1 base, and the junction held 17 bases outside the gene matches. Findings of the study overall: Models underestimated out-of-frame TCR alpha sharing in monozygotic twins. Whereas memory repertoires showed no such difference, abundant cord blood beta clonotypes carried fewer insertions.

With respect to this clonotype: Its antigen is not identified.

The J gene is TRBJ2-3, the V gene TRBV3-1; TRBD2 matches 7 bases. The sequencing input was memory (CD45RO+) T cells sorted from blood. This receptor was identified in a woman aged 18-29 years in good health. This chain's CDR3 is CASTQRLAPLEGTDTQYF. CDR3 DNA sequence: TGTGCCAGCACCCAGAGACTAGCTCCACTCGAGGGCACAGATACGCAGTATTTT.